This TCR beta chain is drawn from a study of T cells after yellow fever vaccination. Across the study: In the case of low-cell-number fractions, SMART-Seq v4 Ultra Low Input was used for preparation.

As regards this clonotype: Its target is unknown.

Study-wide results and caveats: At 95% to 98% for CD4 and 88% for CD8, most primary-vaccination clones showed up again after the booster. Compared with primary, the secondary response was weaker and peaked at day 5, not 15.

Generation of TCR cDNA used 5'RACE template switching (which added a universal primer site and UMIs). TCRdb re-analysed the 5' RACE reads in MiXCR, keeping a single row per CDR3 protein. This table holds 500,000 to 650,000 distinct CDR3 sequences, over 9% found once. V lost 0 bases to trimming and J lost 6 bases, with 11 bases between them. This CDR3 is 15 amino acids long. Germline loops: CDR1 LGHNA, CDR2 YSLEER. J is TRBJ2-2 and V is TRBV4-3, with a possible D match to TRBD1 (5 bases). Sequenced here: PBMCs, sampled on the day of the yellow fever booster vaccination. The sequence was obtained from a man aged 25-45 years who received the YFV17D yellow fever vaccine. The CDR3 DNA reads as TGCGCCAGCAGCCAAGATTGGCAGGGATCCGGGGAGCTGTTTTTT. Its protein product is CASSQDWQGSGELFF.